The subject of this entry is one TCR beta chain. The target antigen is unknown. This CDR3 contains 14 residues. The junction had 5 bases not matched to a gene; V was cut back by 3 bases and J by 3 bases. Germline V gives CDR1 SGHAT, CDR2 FQNNGV. Survey-level resolution applied to immunoSEQ assay v3.0. Measured with immunoSEQ multiplex PCR; TCRdb has only the in-frame clones, and not every one. The sample lists 20,000 or so clones; about 86% were seen once. The sample comes from a study of long-term antiretroviral therapy in people with HIV. General study results and limits: The ART regimens used between the mid-2000s and the late 2010s may be less effective than current ones. Therapy changes, viral resistance and ART adherence were not documented in the available data.

All participants with HIV were treated in the United States. This rearrangement joins TRBV11-2 to TRBJ2-7; 7 nucleotides align to TRBD2. The source material was unsorted PBMCs, sampled 0.1 years before starting antiretroviral therapy. The receptor's source is a man aged 40-49 years with HIV. The CDR3 is CASSFSGGLYEQYF. As DNA, the CDR3 is TGTGCCAGCAGCTTCTCGGGGGGACTCTACGAGCAGTACTTC.